The 30 T cell receptor beta chains reported below all come from one sample, sequenced in a study of immune characterization of retroperitoneal liposarcoma. Using its own MiXCR run on the PCR reads, TCRdb lists one record per CDR3 protein. This table holds fewer than 20,000 distinct CDR3 sequences, approximately 40% found once. The sequencing sample was made of blood. The receptors originated from a male donor with retroperitoneal liposarcoma.

This clonotype rates as medium-sized. The chain carries TRBV10-1 and TRBJ1-4, with D possibly being TRBD1 (6 bases). The CDR3 has 16 residues. V was clipped by 2 bases and J by 7 bases, with 17 bases between them. Germline V CDR1 and CDR2: WNHNN, SYGVQD (reference sequence). CDR3 DNA: TGCGCCAGCAGTGAGAGGGGGGGGGGATGCTGTGAAAAACTGTTTTTT. Protein sequence: CASSERGGGCCEKLFF.

At least ten counts were recorded for this clonotype. This chain connects TRBV6-1 to TRBJ1-3; the D gene is possibly TRBD1 (6 bases). CDR1 is MNHNS and CDR2 is SASEGT in the germline V gene. V was shortened by 6 bases and J by 2 bases, with 14 bases between the two germline ends. The CDR3 length is 15 residues. CDR3 coding DNA: TGTGCCAGCAGCTTACAGGGCCGGACTGGAAACACCATATATTTT. It yields the protein CASSLQGRTGNTIYF.

This clonotype has a count of ten or more. V is TRBV6-1 and J is TRBJ2-4; 8 bases line up with TRBD1. The J call may not be correct, given that the DNA end is closer to TRBJ2-7. The CDR3 covers 13 residues. Germline values: CDR1 MNHNS, CDR2 SASEGT. In nucleotides, the CDR3 is TGTGCCAGCAGACAGGGGGAACCCTACGAGCAGTACTTC. Amino acids: CASRQGEPYEQYF.

This clonotype came up many times. The rearrangement joins TRBV25-1 to TRBJ2-3; 7 bases fit TRBD2. With 3 bases clipped from V and 4 bases from J, the junction kept 10 bases outside the gene matches. Per the germline V gene, CDR1 is MGHDK and CDR2 is SYGVNS. This CDR3 region has 16 residues. CDR3 coding DNA: TGTGCCAGCAGTGACTCCATTGGGGGGGAGTCAGATACGCAGTATTTT. Protein sequence: CASSDSIGGESDTQYF.

About this clonotype itself: A single base separates this from a much larger clone, so it may be a read error. The chain uses TRBV11-2 and TRBJ2-3; no reliable D call. This CDR3 comprises 14 residues. The germline V and J ends were trimmed by 5 bases and 2 bases, with 11 bases remaining between them. Germline V CDR1 and CDR2: SGHAT, FQNNGV. The CDR3 DNA reads as TGTGCCAGCAGCCCCCACACCTACACAGATACGCAGTATTTT. The encoded protein is CASSPHTYTDTQYF. The full variable domain, with the rest looked up from reference TRBV11-2 and TRBJ2-3, is EAGVAQSPRYKIIEKRQSVAFWCNPISGHATLYWYQQILGQGPKLLIQFQNNGVVDDSQLPKDRFSAERLKGVDSTLKIQPAKLEDSAVYLCASSPHTYTDTQYFGPGTRLTVL.

The chain recombines TRBV4-1 with TRBJ2-5; 10 nucleotides agree with TRBD2. Germline values: CDR1 MGHRA, CDR2 YSYEKL. There are 17 residues in the CDR3. After removal of 0 bases from V and 11 bases from J, the junction contained 15 bases not matched to a gene. The CDR3 loop reads CASSQDQSSGGATEQYF. In DNA, the CDR3 is TGCGCCAGCAGCCAAGATCAATCGAGCGGGGGGGCCACTGAGCAGTACTTC.

The sample holds many counts of this clonotype. The chain combines TRBV11-3 with TRBJ2-5; TRBD1 matches at 7 bases. Per the germline V gene, CDR1 is SGHNT and CDR2 is YENEEA. The CDR3 length is 15 residues. Trimming at V came to 5 bases and at J to 0 bases, leaving 6 bases not matched to a gene. DNA for the CDR3: TGTGCCAGCAGCCAAACCGACAGGGACCAAGAGACCCAGTACTTC. It translates to CASSQTDRDQETQYF.

The chain carries TRBV12-3 or TRBV12-4 and TRBJ2-1; no clear D gene. V dropped 6 bases and J dropped 13 bases, with 19 bases sitting between them. This CDR3 region has 13 residues. The CDR3 bases are TGTGCCAGCAGCCGTAATCTCCAAGAGACCCAGTTCTTC. Its translation is CASSRNLQETQFF.

The CDR3: CASSPPRGEQFF. CDR3 DNA sequence: TGTGCCAGCAGTCCGCCCAGGGGCGAGCAGTTCTTC. This chain links TRBV27 with TRBJ2-1, with a possible D match to TRBD1 (6 bases). V gave up 5 bases and J gave up 10 bases, with 12 bases separating them. CDR1 and CDR2 (germline): MNHEY, SMNVEV (reference sequence). There are 12 residues in the CDR3.

This clonotype was seen repeatedly, ten times or more. This chain joins TRBV7-2 and TRBJ2-5; no reliable D call. Gene TRBJ2-7 matches the end of the DNA better, so the J call may be wrong. The germline gives CDR1 SGHTA, CDR2 FQGNSA. The CDR3 length is 13 residues. CDR3 in amino acids: CASSKPGSYEQYF. The CDR3 region has the DNA TGTGCCAGCAGCAAGCCTGGGTCCTACGAGCAGTACTTC.

This clonotype has a handful of counts. The chain employs TRBV7-8 and TRBJ2-1; TRBD1 agrees at 7 bases. V lost 1 base to trimming and J lost 4 bases; unmatched junction nucleotides: 1. The CDR3 is 14 amino acids. Germline assignment: CDR1 SGHVS and CDR2 FQNEAQ. The CDR3 DNA reads TGTGCCAGCAGCTTAGGACAGGGATACAATGAGCAGTTCTTC. Its protein is CASSLGQGYNEQFF.

The chain has TRBV7-6 and TRBJ2-4, with a possible D match to TRBD1 (6 bases). Between the trimmed V and J ends, which lost 4 bases and 13 bases, there was a span of 17 bases. The germline V gene has CDR1 SGHVS and CDR2 FNYEAQ. The length of the CDR3 is 13 residues. CDR3 residues: CASSSDSLEGQYF. CDR3 DNA sequence: TGTGCCAGCAGCTCGGACAGTTTAGAAGGGCAGTACTTC.

This clonotype was counted at least ten times. The CDR3 nucleotides read TGTGCCAGCAGTCCGGCCGGGACAGTCCGAGTGGCCCAGTACTTC. This codes for CASSPAGTVRVAQYF. The rearrangement joins TRBV6-1 to TRBJ2-5; 7 bases align to TRBD1. Germline lookup yields CDR1 MNHNS and CDR2 SASEGT. The CDR3 has 15 amino acids. V lost 5 bases to trimming and J lost 9 bases; unmatched junction nucleotides: 15.

This clonotype was recorded at least ten times. This chain links TRBV27 with TRBJ2-3; D not certain. CDR1 is MNHEY, CDR2 SMNVEV, per germline (reference sequence). The CDR3 loop spans 11 amino acids. V lost 8 bases and J lost 5, with 8 bases in between. The chain's CDR3 is CASWFGDTQYF. The CDR3 coding sequence is TGTGCCAGCTGGTTCGGAGATACGCAGTATTTT.

This clonotype showed up many times. The CDR3 protein is CASSLGGGSYNEQFF. The CDR3 DNA reads as TGTGCCAGCAGTTTGGGCGGGGGGTCCTACAATGAGCAGTTCTTC. This sequence joins TRBV12-3 or TRBV12-4 and TRBJ2-1; 8 bases align to TRBD2. V was clipped by 3 bases and J by 1 base; unmatched bases: 2. This CDR3 region has 15 residues.

The chain recombines TRBV6-1 with TRBJ2-5; the D gene could be TRBD1 or TRBD2 (6 bases each). This CDR3 is built from 14 residues. The V and J ends lost 6 bases and 6 bases respectively, with 17 bases between them. Germline values: CDR1 MNHNS, CDR2 SASEGT. The CDR3 sequence: CASSKEGGTQTQYF. The DNA for the CDR3 is TGTGCCAGCAGCAAAGAGGGGGGCACACAGACCCAGTACTTC.

Notes on this clonotype: One base away lies a much larger clone, so this may be a sequencing read error. This chain connects TRBV12-3 or TRBV12-4 to TRBJ2-4; 10 bases are shared with TRBD2. The CDR3 has 14 residues. CDR3: CAGSFTGTSDEQYF. The DNA for the CDR3 is TGTGCCGGCAGTTTCACAGGGACTAGCGATGAGCAGTACTTC.

Comment on this clonotype: A read error may account for a junction end that differs from germline. This chain joins TRBV7-2 and TRBJ2-7, with D uncertain. CDR1 is SGHTA and CDR2 is FQGNSA in the germline V gene. The CDR3 has 12 amino acids. The CDR3 DNA follows: TGTGCCAGAAGCTTGGGGATCTACGAGCGGTACTTC. Translated, it gives CARSLGIYERYF. Full variable domain (rest looked up from reference TRBV7-2 and TRBJ2-7): GAGVSQSPSNKVTEKGKDVELRCDPISGHTALYWYRQSLGQGLEFLIYFQGNSAPDKSGLPSDRFSAERTGGSVSTLTIQRTQQEDSAVYLCARSLGIYERYFGPGTRLTVT.

The chain joins TRBV7-2 to TRBJ2-5, with a tentative D call TRBD1 (5 bases). The J call may be wrong; the DNA end is better matched by TRBJ2-7. The CDR3 sequence is 13 residues long. Germline V lookup: CDR1 SGHTA, CDR2 FQGNSA. CDR3 residues: CASSTRVAYEQYF. CDR3 DNA: TGTGCCAGCAGCACCAGGGTTGCCTACGAGCAGTACTTC.

The rearrangement joins TRBV25-1 to TRBJ2-5, with a tentative D call TRBD2 (6 bases). From germline, CDR1 is MGHDK and CDR2 SYGVNS. V lost 3 bases to trimming and J lost 1 base, with 9 bases between them. The CDR3 loop spans 14 amino acids. The CDR3 DNA sequence: TGTGCCAGCAGTGATGGGGGGACCCAAGAGACCCAGTACTTC. Its translation: CASSDGGTQETQYF.

The chain combines TRBV4-1 with TRBJ2-1, with no clear D. The CDR3 runs 14 residues. V dropped 0 bases and J dropped 10 bases, with 13 bases sitting between them. CDR1 is MGHRA and CDR2 is YSYEKL in the germline V gene. The CDR3 DNA is TGCGCCAGCAGCCAAGATCGCGGAGCCTACGAGCAGTTCTTC. Translated, it gives CASSQDRGAYEQFF.

The genes are TRBV6-5 and TRBJ2-5, with 10 bases that match TRBD2. The CDR3 loop spans 13 amino acids. From germline, CDR1 is MNHEY and CDR2 SVGAGI. After removal of 5 bases from V and 11 bases from J, the junction contained 8 bases not matched to a gene. In DNA, the CDR3 is TGTGCCAGCAGTGAGGGACTAGCGAATGAGCAGTACTTC. It codes for CASSEGLANEQYF.

A few counts support this clonotype. The rearrangement joins TRBV25-1 to TRBJ2-2; TRBD2 aligns across 12 bases. V lost 5 bases, J lost 5 bases, and 3 bases stayed unmatched. Germline CDR1 and CDR2: MGHDK and SYGVNS. The CDR3 extends over 15 amino acids. The CDR3 protein is CASSILAGGTGELFF. The DNA for the CDR3 is TGTGCCAGCAGTATACTAGCGGGAGGAACCGGGGAGCTGTTTTTT.

The chain combines TRBV12-3 or TRBV12-4 with TRBJ2-1; D gene ambiguous. Deletions cut 5 bases from V and 10 bases from J, with 24 bases between. CDR3 size: 16 residues. CDR3 sequence (DNA): TGTGCCAGCAGTCACAACTGTTATCAGATGGCCAGCGAGCAGTTCTTC. Encoded protein: CASSHNCYQMASEQFF.

This clonotype was counted once. CDR3 bases: TGTGCCAGCAGTGGTTGGACAGGGGGGGAGGAGACCCAGTACTTC. It yields the protein CASSGWTGGEETQYF. The chain links TRBV27 to TRBJ2-1; 10 bases map to TRBD1. The J call is doubtful: the DNA matches TRBJ2-5 better. Germline V gene sequence: CDR1 MNHEY, CDR2 SMNVEV (reference sequence). This CDR3 has 15 residues.

V usage is TRBV6-1 and J usage is TRBJ2-4; 7 positions match TRBD1. Germline values: CDR1 MNHNS, CDR2 SASEGT. The ends lost 5 bases at V and 1 base at J; junction bases unmatched: 11. The CDR3 is 17 amino acids. The CDR3 loop reads CASSTIRGLGAKNIQYF. CDR3 sequence (DNA): TGTGCCAGCAGTACAATTAGGGGGCTCGGGGCCAAAAACATTCAGTACTTC.

The table lists this clonotype with many counts. The V and J genes are TRBV6-5 and TRBJ1-4, with D tentatively TRBD1 (5 bases). Trimming removed 0 bases at V and 10 bases at J, with 9 bases between. The CDR3 length is 13 residues. CDR1 is MNHEY, CDR2 SVGAGI, per germline. The CDR3, as DNA: TGTGCCAGCAGTTACTCTTCCGGGGGAAAACTGTTTTTT. It yields the protein CASSYSSGGKLFF.

This clonotype has only a few counts. The chain couples TRBV6-5 to TRBJ2-1; 10 nucleotides line up with TRBD2. The CDR3 is 16 amino acids. J gave up 7 bases and V 4 bases, and 10 bases lay outside the gene matches. Per germline, CDR1 MNHEY and CDR2 SVGAGI. The CDR3 loop reads CASSSERGGLGNEQFF. In DNA form, the CDR3 reads TGTGCCAGCAGTTCCGAGCGGGGGGGTCTTGGGAATGAGCAGTTCTTC.

By sample fraction, this clonotype is medium-sized. The chain is built from TRBV7-2 and TRBJ2-1; perhaps TRBD2 as D (6 bases). The CDR3 contains 16 residues. V lost 1 base, J lost 5 bases, and 15 bases lay in between. Germline V gene data show CDR1 as SGHTA and CDR2 as FQGNSA. CDR3 protein: CASSLVGGGSHNEQFF. DNA of the CDR3: TGTGCCAGCAGCTTAGTCGGCGGAGGGTCTCACAATGAGCAGTTCTTC.

The chain recombines TRBV11-2 with TRBJ2-1; D gene unclear. With the DNA end fitting TRBJ2-7 better, the J assignment may be wrong. The CDR3 is 15 amino acids. Germline V gene sequence: CDR1 SGHAT, CDR2 FQNNGV. Written as DNA, the CDR3 is TGTGCCAGCAGCTCTGACCCCCGGAGACCCCACGAGCAGTACTTC. Translated: CASSSDPRRPHEQYF.